These T cell receptor beta chains were read from a single sample in a study of blood T cell repertoires in COVID-19. Profiling relied on immunoSEQ multiplex PCR, and the TCRdb table lists in-frame clones only, not all of them. The data contain about 86,000 clones, 65% to 85% of them singletons. The source material was peripheral blood. The receptors were sampled from a man between 70 and 80 years old with acute or convalescent COVID-19. The CDR3 runs from the conserved cysteine through the conserved F or W. D genes are given only for firm matches. The listing skips clone size in some rows; elsewhere it reads once, few, many or a size class.

j_call | v_call | d_call | clone_size | cdr3_aa | cdr3_nt
TRBJ1-4 | TRBV20-1 | . | . | CSASSYYDLNEKLFF | TGCAGTGCTAGTTCTTACTACGACCTAAATGAAAAACTGTTTTTT
TRBJ1-4 | TRBV5-1 | TRBD1 | . | CASRGQGGEKLFF | TGCGCCAGCAGGGGACAGGGGGGAGAAAAACTGTTTTTT
TRBJ2-7 | TRBV11-2 | TRBD1 | . | CASSATGTAFYEQYF | TGTGCCAGCAGCGCCACCGGGACAGCCTTCTACGAGCAGTACTTC
TRBJ2-7 | TRBV4-1 | . | . | CASSQNQGGDYEQYF | TGCGCCAGCAGCCAGAATCAGGGCGGGGATTACGAGCAGTACTTC
TRBJ2-2 | TRBV18 | . | . | CASSPVTAITGELFF | TGTGCCAGCTCACCAGTGACAGCGATCACCGGGGAGCTGTTTTTT
TRBJ2-2 | TRBV5-1 | TRBD2 | medium-sized | CASRLGATGTSPNSGELFF | TGCGCCAGCAGGCTAGGGGCTACCGGGACTAGCCCTAACAGCGGGGAGCTGTTTTTT
TRBJ2-1 | TRBV5-1 | TRBD2 | few | CASSRGLAGASEQFF | TGCGCCAGCAGCAGGGGACTAGCGGGGGCGTCAGAGCAGTTCTTC
TRBJ2-3 | TRBV2 | . | . | CASSDGTSTDTQYF | TGTGCCAGCAGTGACGGGACTTCCACAGATACGCAGTATTTT
TRBJ1-6 | TRBV30 | TRBD1 | once | CAGTGGNNSPLHF | TGTGCCGGAACAGGGGGCAATAATTCACCCCTCCACTTT
TRBJ1-6 | TRBV28 | . | . | CASNPVGENSPLHF | TGTGCCAGCAACCCCGTAGGGGAAAATTCACCCCTCCACTTT
TRBJ2-3 | TRBV4-2 | TRBD2 | . | CASSQEAGGLTDTQYF | TGTGCCAGCAGCCAAGAAGCGGGGGGGCTCACAGATACGCAGTATTTT
TRBJ2-3 | TRBV15 | TRBD2 | . | CATSRAAGGHTDTQYF | TGTGCCACCAGCAGGGCGGCGGGGGGACACACAGATACGCAGTATTTT
TRBJ2-3 | TRBV2 | . | . | CASRQGKTDTQYF | TGTGCCAGCAGGCAGGGAAAGACAGATACGCAGTATTTT
TRBJ2-1 | TRBV5-1 | . | . | CASSLAFRGEDNEQFF | TGCGCCAGCAGCTTGGCCTTCAGGGGAGAGGACAATGAGCAGTTCTTC
TRBJ2-1 | TRBV11-3 | . | . | CASSFGNEQFF | TGTGCCAGCAGCTTCGGGAATGAGCAGTTCTTC
TRBJ2-7 | TRBV5-5 | TRBD1 | once | CASSARGTGGYYEQYF | TGTGCCAGCAGCGCGAGGGGGACAGGGGGATATTACGAGCAGTACTTC
TRBJ2-1 | TRBV12-5 | . | . | CASGSQGSPRAEQFF | TGTGCTAGTGGTTCTCAGGGATCCCCCAGGGCTGAGCAGTTCTTC
TRBJ2-1 | TRBV9 | TRBD2 | . | CASSVFAASGGKYNEQFF | TGTGCCAGCAGCGTATTCGCGGCTAGCGGGGGCAAGTACAATGAGCAGTTCTTC
TRBJ1-2 | TRBV30 | . | once | CAWSPTVTNYGYTF | TGTGCCTGGAGTCCCACAGTCACTAACTATGGCTACACCTTC
TRBJ2-2 | TRBV5-1 | . | . | CASTKAYGGQNTGELFF | TGCGCCAGCACCAAGGCGTACGGAGGGCAGAACACCGGGGAGCTGTTTTTT
TRBJ1-4 | TRBV5-1 | TRBD1 | . | CASSLTGGGTNEKLFF | TGCGCCAGCAGCTTGACAGGGGGCGGTACTAATGAAAAACTGTTTTTT
TRBJ1-5 | TRBV3-1/TRBV3-2 | . | . | CASSQARAQPQHF | TGTGCCAGCAGCCAAGCCAGGGCGCAGCCCCAGCATTTT
TRBJ1-2 | TRBV28 | . | . | CASSFGRGSYGYTF | TGTGCCAGCAGTTTCGGGCGGGGCAGCTATGGCTACACCTTC
TRBJ2-2 | TRBV24-1 | . | . | CATRGGVDTGELFF | TGTGCCACCAGGGGGGGAGTAGACACCGGGGAGCTGTTTTTT
TRBJ2-2 | TRBV6-5 | . | . | CASTAAYTGELFF | TGTGCCAGCACAGCGGCGTACACCGGGGAGCTGTTTTTT
TRBJ2-7 | TRBV5-4 | . | . | CASSTARQGGSGEQYF | TGTGCCAGCAGCACCGCCCGACAGGGAGGTTCCGGCGAGCAGTACTTC
TRBJ1-2 | TRBV5-6 | TRBD1 | . | CASSMDRAGYTF | TGTGCCAGCAGCATGGACAGGGCTGGCTACACCTTC
TRBJ2-5 | TRBV7-3 | TRBD1 | . | CASSLGLTGGQETQYF | TGTGCCAGCAGCTTAGGGCTTACAGGGGGACAAGAGACCCAGTACTTC
TRBJ2-3 | TRBV9 | . | once | CASTYEGGTDTQYF | TGTGCCAGCACCTACGAAGGGGGCACAGATACGCAGTATTTT
TRBJ2-5 | TRBV7-2 | . | once | CASTEGGSQETQYF | TGTGCCAGCACCGAGGGGGGGTCCCAAGAGACCCAGTACTTC
TRBJ2-3 | TRBV19 | . | . | CASSISGGPDTQYF | TGTGCCAGTAGTATTTCCGGGGGACCAGATACGCAGTATTTT
TRBJ1-2 | TRBV19 | . | . | CASSIQTAGDSGYTF | TGTGCCAGTAGTATACAAACAGCGGGGGATAGTGGCTACACCTTC
TRBJ2-2 | TRBV5-1 | TRBD2 | . | CASSLGLAVNTGELFF | TGCGCCAGCAGCTTGGGGCTAGCGGTCAACACCGGGGAGCTGTTTTTT
TRBJ2-5 | TRBV20-1 | TRBD1 | . | CSTGGSEAQYF | TGCAGTACAGGGGGGAGCGAGGCCCAGTACTTC
TRBJ1-5 | TRBV5-3 | TRBD1 | . | CARSPTPDRGRQPQHF | TGTGCCAGAAGCCCCACTCCGGACAGGGGGCGTCAGCCCCAGCATTTT
TRBJ1-5 | TRBV6-1 | . | . | CASSEAAGQYSNQPQHF | TGTGCCAGCAGTGAAGCGGCAGGACAATATAGCAATCAGCCCCAGCATTTT
TRBJ1-5 | TRBV19 | TRBD1 | . | CASSGDRNQPQHF | TGTGCCAGTAGTGGGGACAGGAATCAGCCCCAGCATTTT
TRBJ1-4 | TRBV28 | . | few | CASSQGTNEKLFF | TGTGCCAGCTCGCAGGGAACTAATGAAAAACTGTTTTTT
TRBJ1-4 | TRBV6-5 | . | . | CASRRTRGDEKLFF | TGTGCCAGCAGGAGGACTAGGGGGGATGAAAAACTGTTTTTT
TRBJ1-2 | TRBV7-9 | TRBD1 | . | CASSSFRDRGRDGYTF | TGTGCCAGCAGCTCGTTTAGGGACAGGGGGCGTGATGGCTACACCTTC
TRBJ1-6 | TRBV30 | TRBD1 | . | CAWTQGQRVSPLHF | TGTGCCTGGACCCAGGGACAGAGAGTTTCACCCCTCCACTTT
TRBJ1-3 | TRBV5-1 | TRBD1 | . | CASSFGTGGFTGNTIYF | TGCGCCAGCAGCTTCGGGACAGGGGGATTTACTGGAAACACCATATATTTT
TRBJ1-2 | TRBV12-3/TRBV12-4 | . | . | CASSSRGGYTF | TGTGCCAGCAGTTCCAGGGGTGGCTACACCTTC
TRBJ1-5 | TRBV11-3 | TRBD1 | . | CASSLDRGSQPQHF | TGTGCCAGCAGCCTCGACAGGGGCAGTCAGCCCCAGCATTTT
TRBJ1-5 | TRBV7-2 | . | . | CASSLVSGDQPQHF | TGTGCCAGCAGCTTAGTTTCAGGGGATCAGCCCCAGCATTTT
TRBJ1-1 | TRBV28 | . | once | CASSWSRTVTEAFF | TGTGCCAGCAGTTGGTCACGGACAGTCACTGAAGCTTTCTTT
TRBJ2-3 | TRBV19 | TRBD2 | . | CASSIGNSGGGDTQYF | TGTGCCAGTAGTATAGGAAACTCGGGGGGGGGAGATACGCAGTATTTT